This is a list of T cell receptor beta chains from one sample in a study of cytomegalovirus exposure and HLA in healthy donors. The method was immunoSEQ multiplex PCR; TCRdb's version includes in-frame clones alone and lacks a portion of them. The sample records approximately 140,000 clones, 80% to 90% being singletons. The specimen sequenced was PBMCs. The receptors were gathered from a man aged 18 to 30 in good health and CMV-seronegative. CDR3s include the opening cysteine and the closing phenylalanine or tryptophan. The D gene is left open where the match is weak.

J	D	V	CDR3
TRBJ2-2	NA	TRBV14	CASSSGRRFTGELFF
TRBJ2-1	TRBD1	TRBV6-5	CASSNRDRDNEQFF
TRBJ2-3	NA	TRBV19	CASSTGLFIRDTQYF
TRBJ2-4	NA	TRBV5-4	CASSLDRENIQYF
TRBJ2-7	NA	TRBV2	CASAPGTYEQYF
TRBJ2-6	NA	TRBV5-1	CASSLELLSGANVLTF
TRBJ1-2	TRBD1	TRBV5-4	CASSLQGVNYGYTF
TRBJ2-1	NA	TRBV18	CASSPRYDPSYNEQFF
TRBJ1-1	TRBD1	TRBV28	CASSPWDSWGNTEAFF
TRBJ1-5	TRBD1	TRBV7-9	CASSQGTGGRKGNQPQHF
TRBJ1-5	NA	TRBV21-1	CASSLFLDRAPSNQPQHF
TRBJ1-4	TRBD1	TRBV9	CASSGDRREKLFF
TRBJ2-4	NA	TRBV6-1	CASSDQTELAKNIQYF
TRBJ2-2	NA	TRBV18	CASSPTGVELFF
TRBJ1-2	TRBD1	TRBV29-1	CSVPGQGSSNYGYTF
TRBJ1-2	NA	TRBV6-5	CASSYRGLYGYTF
TRBJ1-5	NA	TRBV4-1	CASSQDPGHYNQPQHF
TRBJ1-1	NA	TRBV7-2	CASSSQRGTEAFF
TRBJ2-1	NA	TRBV7-9	CASSPQGSPYNEQFF
TRBJ2-5	NA	TRBV7-2	CASSQQGLAETQYF
TRBJ1-1	NA	TRBV19	CASSIGAGAMNTEAFF
TRBJ1-5	NA	TRBV4-2	CASSQDSVLNQPQHF
TRBJ1-2	NA	TRBV2	CASSAAGGSYGYTF
TRBJ2-1	NA	TRBV21-1	CASSKRCDGRGYEQFF
TRBJ1-2	NA	TRBV6-1	CASSENRASSTYGYTF
TRBJ2-2	NA	TRBV18	CASSPGAVTGELFF
TRBJ2-7	TRBD2	TRBV6-5	CASSYSRGGSYEQYF
TRBJ1-2	NA	TRBV27	CASSKNGRVPYGYTF
TRBJ1-5	NA	TRBV6-6	CASSYPGSVNQPQHF
TRBJ2-5	TRBD2	TRBV27	CASSLTSGRPQETQYF
TRBJ2-3	TRBD1	TRBV6-1	CASSEWGQGGDTQYF
TRBJ2-1	NA	TRBV7-2	CASSLAGVNLEQFF
TRBJ1-1	NA	TRBV29-1	CSAPARGTEAFF
TRBJ2-1	TRBD1	TRBV29-1	CSANPRQGADEQFF
TRBJ1-1	NA	TRBV5-1	CASSHRQNTEAFF
TRBJ1-2	TRBD1	TRBV4-1	CASSRPGQGAQNGYTF
TRBJ2-1	NA	TRBV27	CASSPRSRVANEQFF
TRBJ1-1	TRBD1	TRBV6-5	CASSQTGDTEAFF
TRBJ2-6	NA	TRBV14	CASSRGGSGANVLTF
TRBJ2-1	TRBD2	TRBV28	CASSLSAGKRLTYNEQFF
TRBJ2-2	TRBD1	TRBV6-1	CASSEGTGYTGELFF
TRBJ2-2	NA	TRBV6-4	CASSDADRPNTGELFF
TRBJ2-7	NA	TRBV6-5	CASSLRWTDRRNEQYF
TRBJ1-1	NA	TRBV19	CASNSGLPWGAFF